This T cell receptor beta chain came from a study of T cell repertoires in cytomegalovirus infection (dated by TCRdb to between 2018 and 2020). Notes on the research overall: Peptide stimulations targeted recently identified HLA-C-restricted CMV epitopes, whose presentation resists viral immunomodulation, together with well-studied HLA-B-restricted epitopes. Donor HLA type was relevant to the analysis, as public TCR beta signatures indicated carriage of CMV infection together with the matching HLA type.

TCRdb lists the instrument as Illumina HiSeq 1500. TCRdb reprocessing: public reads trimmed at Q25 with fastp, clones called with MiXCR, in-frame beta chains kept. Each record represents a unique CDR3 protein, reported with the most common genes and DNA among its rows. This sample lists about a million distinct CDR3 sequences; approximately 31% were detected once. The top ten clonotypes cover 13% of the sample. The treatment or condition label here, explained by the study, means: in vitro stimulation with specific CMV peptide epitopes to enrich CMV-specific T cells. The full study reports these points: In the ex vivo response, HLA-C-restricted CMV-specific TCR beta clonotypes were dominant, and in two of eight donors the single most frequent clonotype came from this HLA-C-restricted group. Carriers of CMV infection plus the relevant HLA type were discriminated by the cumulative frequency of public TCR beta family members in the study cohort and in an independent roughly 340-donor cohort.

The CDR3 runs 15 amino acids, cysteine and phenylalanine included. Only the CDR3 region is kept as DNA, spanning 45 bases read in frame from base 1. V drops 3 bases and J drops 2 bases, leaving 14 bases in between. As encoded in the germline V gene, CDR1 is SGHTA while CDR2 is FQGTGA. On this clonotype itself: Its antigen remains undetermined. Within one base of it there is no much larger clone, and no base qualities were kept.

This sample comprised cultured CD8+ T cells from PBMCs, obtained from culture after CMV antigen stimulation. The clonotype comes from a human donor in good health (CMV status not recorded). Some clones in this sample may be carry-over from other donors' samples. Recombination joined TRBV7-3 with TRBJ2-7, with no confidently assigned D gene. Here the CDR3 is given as CASSFLVGRTYEQYF. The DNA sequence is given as TGTGCCAGCAGCTTCTTAGTAGGACGGACCTACGAGCAGTACTTC. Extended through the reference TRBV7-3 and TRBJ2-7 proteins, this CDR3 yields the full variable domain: GAGVSQTPSNKVTEKGKYVELRCDPISGHTALYWYRQSLGQGPEFLIYFQGTGAADDSGLPNDRFFAVRPEGSVSTLKIQRTERGDSAVYLCASSFLVGRTYEQYFGPGTRLTVT.